The TCR beta chain described here comes from a study of metastatic and nonmetastatic thyroid tumors. At the level of the study: Repertoire data that came from the blood and tumor or nodule tissue of malignant and benign thyroid patients were compared. Study-wide results and caveats: Relative to benign nodules, malignant thyroid tumors were reportedly characterized by significantly elevated TCR beta diversity in blood and tumor.

Each patient went into thyroid surgery without having received any treatment. The authors' processing: The study built a papillary thyroid cancer distant-metastasis classifier from CDR3 differences across clinicopathological groups. TCRdb re-clonotyped the PCR reads via MiXCR. The V and J calls come from TCRdb's annotation, not from the publication. The data contain roughly 15,000 clones, roughly 29% of them singletons. In its sample, this clone is medium-sized. Its target is unknown. This same CDR3 is encoded by further DNA sequences in the sample. CDR1 and CDR2 from the germline V gene are SEHNR and FQNEAQ (reference sequence). V dropped 4 bases and J dropped 5 bases, with 15 bases sitting between them. CDR3 length equals 14 residues.

J is TRBJ2-7 and V is TRBV7-9; perhaps TRBD2 as D (5 bases). The sample comprised blood. The sequence was collected from a female donor with papillary thyroid cancer or a benign thyroid nodule (not recorded which). Some clones in this sample may be carry-over from other donors' samples. CDR3: CASSSTNTRDEQYF. The CDR3 nucleotides are TGTGCCAGCAGCTCAACCAATACTAGAGACGAGCAGTACTTC. Variable domain in full (rest from reference TRBV7-9 and TRBJ2-7): DTGVSQNPRHKITKRGQNVTFRCDPISEHNRLYWYRQTLGQGPEFLTYFQNEAQLEKSRLLSDRFSAERPKGSFSTLEIQRTEQGDSAMYLCASSSTNTRDEQYFGPGTRLTVT.